This T cell receptor (beta chain) came from a study of T cell responses to AZD1222 COVID-19 vaccine. Trimming at V came to 4 bases and at J to 3 bases, leaving 4 bases not matched to a gene. Germline loops: CDR1 LNHNV, CDR2 YYDKDF (reference sequence). The CDR3 is 15 residues long. The table came from immunoSEQ multiplex PCR; TCRdb's copy has only in-frame clones and leaves some out. Of about 130,000 clones listed, around 90% are singletons. On this clone: Its antigen is undetermined.

Study-wide results and caveats: Within unmutated variant regions lay the reported targets of nearly half of spike-specific TCRs.

This chain connects TRBV15 to TRBJ1-1, with 11 bases aligning to TRBD1. Here the sequenced sample was peripheral blood, taken on day 0 of AZD1222 vaccination. The TCR sequence derives from an adult in good health. The CDR3 DNA sequence: TGTGCCACCAGCACCTGGACAGGGGGCTACACTGAAGCTTTCTTT. As protein: CATSTWTGGYTEAFF.